These 2 T cell receptor beta chains came from one sample sequenced in a study of blood T cell repertoires in COVID-19. TCRdb's copy holds only in-frame clones and misses some; the assay was immunoSEQ multiplex PCR. The sample records some 260,000 clones, just over 90% being singletons. Sequenced sample: PBMCs or T cells enriched from blood (not recorded which). These receptors were obtained from a young woman who had recovered from COVID-19.

The chain uses TRBV2 and TRBJ1-2; D unresolved. The germline V gene encodes CDR1 SNHLY and CDR2 FYNNEI. With 4 bases removed from V and 7 bases from J, the gap between germline ends came to 7 bases. The CDR3 is 11 residues long. CDR3 DNA: TGTGCCAGCAGTGTTAATATTGGCTACACCTTC. Protein product: CASSVNIGYTF.

The chain is built from TRBV3-1 (or the pseudogene TRBV3-2) and TRBJ2-2; the D gene is possibly TRBD1 (5 bases). CDR3 length: 14 residues. V was pared by 1 base and J by 4 bases, with 7 bases between. Looked up from germline, CDR1 is LGHDT and CDR2 is YNNKEL (reference sequence). As DNA, the CDR3 is TGTGCCAGCAGCCAAGTAGGGGCCACCGGGGAGCTGTTTTTT. It translates to CASSQVGATGELFF.